The 22 T cell receptor beta chains in this list originate from one sample, sequenced in a study of response to subunit inactivated influenza vaccine. TCRdb ran MiXCR on the RT-PCR reads and lists one entry per CDR3 protein. The sample holds 500,000 to 600,000 distinct CDR3 sequences; about 11% are singletons and the top ten take approximately 10%. These sequences were also reported in another study, on T cells expressing NK-cell markers. That publication notes: Template switching by 5'RACE with UMIs generated the TCR beta cDNA.

Material: PBMCs from blood, obtained on the day of vaccination. All receptors come from a middle-aged man who received an inactivated influenza vaccine.

V gene TRBV11-2 combines with J gene TRBJ2-5; 13 bases match TRBD2. V dropped 5 bases and J dropped 4; count of bases not matched to a gene: 10. This CDR3 has 17 residues. Germline V gene sequence: CDR1 SGHAT, CDR2 FQNNGV. CDR3 loop: CASSPRLAGGLGETQYF. The CDR3 coding sequence is TGTGCCAGCAGCCCGCGACTAGCGGGGGGCTTGGGAGAGACCCAGTACTTC. Full variable domain (missing parts from reference TRBV11-2 and TRBJ2-5): EAGVAQSPRYKIIEKRQSVAFWCNPISGHATLYWYQQILGQGPKLLIQFQNNGVVDDSQLPKDRFSAERLKGVDSTLKIQPAKLEDSAVYLCASSPRLAGGLGETQYFGPGTRLLVL.

This clonotype occurred a few times. The chain combines TRBV20-1 with TRBJ2-7; 13 bases map to TRBD2. Trimming at V came to 6 bases and at J to 7 bases, leaving 12 bases not matched to a gene. The CDR3 consists of 15 residues. The V gene's germline CDR1 is DFQATT and CDR2 SNEGSKA (reference sequence). As DNA, the CDR3 is TGCAGTGCCCAGGGGTCCCCGGGACTAGCGGGGGAGCAGTACTTC. It codes for CSAQGSPGLAGEQYF.

The chain has TRBV28 and TRBJ2-5; TRBD1 matches 7 bases. The V segment lost 2 bases and the J segment 3 bases; nucleotides outside the gene matches: 3. CDR1 is MDHEN and CDR2 is SYDVKM in the germline V gene. The CDR3 is 14 residues long. DNA of the CDR3: TGTGCCAGCAGTTTACAAGGGACAGAAGAGACCCAGTACTTC. This translates into CASSLQGTEETQYF.

The chain combines TRBV15 with TRBJ2-1; D gene uncertain. The CDR3 is 16 residues long. Germline CDR1 and CDR2: LNHNV and YYDKDF (reference sequence). Trimming took off 2 bases at V and 0 bases at J, with 11 bases between the two ends. The CDR3 DNA is TGTGCCACCAGCAGAACTTCCTACCGCTCCTACAATGAGCAGTTCTTC. Translation: CATSRTSYRSYNEQFF.

CDR3 sequence reads: CASRGQLVTGELFF. The CDR3 region has the DNA TGTGCCAGCAGGGGACAGTTAGTCACCGGGGAGCTGTTTTTT. This rearrangement joins TRBV6-2 or TRBV6-3 to TRBJ2-2; 7 nucleotides align to TRBD1. This CDR3 spans 14 amino acids. With 6 bases clipped from V and 4 bases from J, the junction kept 5 bases outside the gene matches. Germline V gene sequence: CDR1 MNHEY, CDR2 SVGEGT.

The gene calls are TRBV28 and TRBJ1-1; weak D call: TRBD1 (5 bases). CDR3 length equals 17 residues. Germline CDR1 and CDR2: MDHEN and SYDVKM. Trimming left V 8 bases short and J 3 bases short, with 25 bases between. This chain's CDR3 is CASLTAGSGQGDTEAFF. The CDR3, as DNA: TGTGCCAGCCTAACCGCGGGGTCTGGTCAGGGTGACACTGAAGCTTTCTTT.

The sample holds a few counts of this clonotype. The chain employs TRBV28 and TRBJ2-7; D is possibly TRBD1 or TRBD2 (5 bases each). The germline V gene has CDR1 MDHEN and CDR2 SYDVKM. The V gene lost 7 bases and the J gene lost 0 bases, with 16 bases spanning the gap. This CDR3 has 15 residues. In DNA, the CDR3 is TGTGCCAGCACCAAAGGCTGGGGGTACTCCTACGAGCAGTACTTC. Protein product: CASTKGWGYSYEQYF.

The rearrangement joins TRBV7-9 to TRBJ2-1, with D hard to call. This CDR3 spans 13 amino acids. CDR1 and CDR2 from the germline V gene are SEHNR and FQNEAQ (reference sequence). V lost 5 bases to trimming and J lost 4 bases, with 9 bases between them. The chain's CDR3 is CASSKNSYNEQFF. CDR3 coding DNA: TGTGCCAGCAGCAAAAACAGTTACAATGAGCAGTTCTTC.

In regard to this clonotype: The germline gene is not matched at one end of the junction; a read error may be the cause. The chain couples TRBV19 to TRBJ1-2, with D possibly matching TRBD1 (5 bases). Germline CDR1 is LNHDA and CDR2 is SQIVND (reference sequence). The CDR3 has 18 residues. CDR3 nucleotides: TGTGCTAGTAGTATGGTTGGCGGGGCAGGAGAGCCTAACTATGACTACACCTTC. It specifies CASSMVGGAGEPNYDYTF.

This chain joins TRBV20-1 and TRBJ1-1; 8 bases align to TRBD1. This CDR3 spans 13 amino acids. Germline V CDR1 and CDR2: DFQATT, SNEGSKA (reference sequence). The V segment lost 6 bases and the J segment 6 bases; nucleotides outside the gene matches: 9. The CDR3 sequence: CSAATGVGSEAFF. The DNA of the CDR3 is TGCAGTGCCGCGACAGGGGTAGGATCTGAAGCTTTCTTT.

This clonotype has at least ten counts. J is TRBJ2-5 and V is TRBV7-2, with D possibly TRBD1 on 5 matching bases. Deletions cut 1 base from V and 0 bases from J, with 6 bases between. In germline, CDR1 is SGHTA, CDR2 FQGNSA. The CDR3 contains 14 residues. For the CDR3, the DNA is TGTGCCAGCAGCTTAGGACAGTACCAAGAGACCCAGTACTTC. This translates into CASSLGQYQETQYF.

The chain is built from TRBV5-5 and TRBJ2-7, with 8 positions matching TRBD1. The V gene end was trimmed by 4 bases and the J gene end by 5 bases; junction bases not matched to a gene: 5. The CDR3 covers 13 residues. Germline CDR1 reads SGHKS; CDR2 reads YYEKEE (reference sequence). Written as DNA, the CDR3 is TGTGCCAGCAGCACGACAGGGGTCAACGAGCAGTACTTC. This encodes CASSTTGVNEQYF.

This clonotype was found a few times. The V and J genes are TRBV28 and TRBJ2-3; D unresolved. Deletions cut 2 bases from V and 7 bases from J, with 4 bases between. Looked up from germline, CDR1 is MDHEN and CDR2 is SYDVKM. The CDR3 spans 11 residues. The CDR3 protein is CASSLRYTQYF. The CDR3 DNA follows: TGTGCCAGCAGTTTAAGGTATACGCAGTATTTT.

This clonotype appeared a few times. CDR3 DNA sequence: TGTGCCAGCAGTGAAGGGGCGGAGATCTCTGGAAACACCATATATTTT. Protein: CASSEGAEISGNTIYF. The J gene is TRBJ1-3, the V gene TRBV6-1; D gene unclear. Germline V gene sequence: CDR1 MNHNS, CDR2 SASEGT. There are 16 residues in the CDR3. V dropped 1 base and J dropped 0 bases, with 10 bases sitting between them.

This clonotype was seen a few times. The chain employs TRBV6-2 or TRBV6-3 and TRBJ1-1, with D perhaps matching TRBD1 (5 bases). This CDR3 has 14 residues. Per the germline V gene, CDR1 is MNHEY and CDR2 is SVGEGT. The ends were cut back, 0 bases at V and 3 bases at J, with 8 bases in the middle. The CDR3 nucleotides read TGTGCCAGCAGTTACTCCGGGGGGGACACTGAAGCTTTCTTT. This encodes CASSYSGGDTEAFF.

This clonotype was seen many times. One end of the junction varies from germline; a read error may be responsible. The chain links TRBV7-2 to TRBJ2-5; D possibly matches TRBD1 or TRBD2 (5 bases each). The CDR3 is 12 amino acids. Per germline, CDR1 SGHTA and CDR2 FQGNSA. In nucleotides, the CDR3 is TGTGCCAGCACCTTAGGGACAGAGACCCAGTACTTC. Its protein product is CASTLGTETQYF. The complete variable domain, with remaining parts taken from reference TRBV7-2 and TRBJ2-5, reads GAGVSQSPSNKVTEKGKDVELRCDPISGHTALYWYRQSLGQGLEFLIYFQGNSAPDKSGLPSDRFSAERTGGSVSTLTIQRTQQEDSAVYLCASTLGTETQYFGPGTRLLVL.

This clonotype turned up a few times. This chain connects TRBV12-3 or TRBV12-4 to TRBJ2-3, with D perhaps given as TRBD1 or TRBD2 (5 bases each). Trimming took off 2 bases at V and 0 bases at J, with 12 bases between the two ends. The CDR3 extends over 16 amino acids. The CDR3 region is CASSLRSGPSTDTQYF. DNA for the CDR3: TGTGCCAGCAGTTTAAGGTCGGGGCCGAGCACAGATACGCAGTATTTT.

This clonotype was recorded a few times. The chain joins TRBV18 to TRBJ2-5; D gene ambiguous. The CDR3 is 13 residues long. CDR1 and CDR2 (germline): KGHSH, LQKENI. V was pared by 5 bases and J by 5 bases, with 12 bases between. CDR3 amino acids: CASSSQVWETQYF. CDR3 bases: TGTGCCAGCTCATCGCAGGTTTGGGAGACCCAGTACTTC.

The chain is built from TRBV20-1 and TRBJ2-4; possible D gene TRBD1, 6 bases. Trimming removed 4 bases from V and 3 bases from J, with 16 bases in between. This CDR3 has 15 residues. From germline, CDR1 is DFQATT and CDR2 SNEGSKA (reference sequence). The CDR3 region is CSATARQDSKNIQYF. The DNA for the CDR3 is TGCAGTGCTACTGCGAGACAGGACAGCAAAAACATTCAGTACTTC.

There are a few counts of this clonotype. The rearrangement uses TRBV7-2 and TRBJ2-7; 8 bases are shared with TRBD1. J lost 2 bases, V lost 4 bases, and 10 bases had no gene match. This CDR3 contains 16 residues. Germline V gene data show CDR1 as SGHTA and CDR2 as FQGNSA. DNA for the CDR3: TGTGCCAGCAGCTCATACCCCAGGGGGCGGACCTACGAGCAGTACTTC. Translated: CASSSYPRGRTYEQYF.

The chain carries TRBV18 and TRBJ2-1; 10 bases agree with TRBD1. The CDR3 is 16 amino acids. Trimming removed 3 bases from V and 5 bases from J; junction bases left unmatched: 7. In germline, CDR1 is KGHSH, CDR2 LQKENI. As DNA, the CDR3 is TGTGCCAGCTCACCCCCGGGACAGGGGTTACACAATGAGCAGTTCTTC. This codes for CASSPPGQGLHNEQFF.

The chain joins TRBV6-2 or TRBV6-3 to TRBJ2-5, with 12 bases fitting TRBD2. The CDR3 spans 16 residues. V trimming: 4 bases; J trimming: 2 bases; junction bases outside the gene matches: 5. Germline lookup yields CDR1 MNHEY and CDR2 SVGEGT. Here the CDR3 DNA reads TGTGCCAGCAGTTCGTGGACTAGCGGGGCACAAGAGACCCAGTACTTC. Translated, it gives CASSSWTSGAQETQYF.